This record looks at one T cell receptor beta chain sequence and its context. Its antigen target is currently unknown. The data were taken from a study of cytomegalovirus exposure and HLA in healthy donors (dated by TCRdb to about 2017). Looking at the study overall: In an earlier analysis of roughly 590 of the donors, about 260 Gb of sequence data and 117 million unique TCR beta sequences from 180 million or so T cells were reported. Using immunosequencing, the study profiled T cell repertoires from about 610 subjects and related those repertoires to cytomegalovirus serostatus. Donor age, sex, ethnicity and CMV serostatus were compiled together with the repertoire data. To predict cytomegalovirus infection status, the study combined high-throughput TCR immunosequencing, statistical association of individual TCRs with disease status, and machine learning. The number of typed donors differed by locus: roughly 620-630 for A, B, C, DRB1 and DQB1; 522 for DQA1; roughly 600 for DPA1; and around 490 for DPB1. Every discovery cohort repertoire had been produced on one sequencing platform. Across under 500 genotyped donors of the cohort, an average of roughly 250,000 unique TCR beta nucleotide sequences per donor were sequenced, and roughly 17% of those sequences were non-productive. About five DR-DQ haplotypes were treated as single units for association and clustering because of strong linkage in the cohort. The aim of the study was to test whether cataloging public T cell receptors could identify signatures of past pathogen exposure. The later analysis used no new phenotypic data to find candidate immune exposures, relying instead on TCR beta sequences and their occurrence across donors. Genome-wide SNP genotypes for about three fifths of the 666 donors were used in a later genetic analysis, which treated that subset as a discovery cohort. An earlier analysis of a few hundred of the donors applied high-throughput TCR beta sequencing to assess whether each TCR beta V gene segment acted as functional or pseudogenic. An early release that covered fewer than 800 HLA-typed donors contained approximately 300 gigabases of sequencing data and 70 million to 100 million unique TCR sequences. Among the roughly 400 genotyped donors, approximately 82% belonged to the genetic ancestry cluster associated with self-reported Caucasian donors. Class I and class II HLA loci were covered by the typing at four-digit resolution. A later analysis re-examined previously published TCR beta repertoires from roughly 650 donors and added high-resolution HLA genotyping to investigate patterns of TCR occurrence. In addition to the first cohort of 666 subjects, a separate validation cohort of 130 or so different subjects was used. Overall results and qualifications from the work: In a later analysis, most CMV-associated TCR beta chains were found to appear HLA-restricted, with HLA associations seemingly driven largely by CMV exposure. Across donors, most TCR sequences were observed very rarely, whereas some public TCRs were present in many individuals. A later analysis found that HLA-associated TCR beta chains were more clonally expanded and had lower generation probabilities than equally common non-associated chains. According to the authors, the approach could potentially be generalized to other disease states and immunological phenotypes. In this cohort, only TCR beta chains were sequenced, and detectable features were limited by the absence of alpha or paired-chain data. A further reported finding was that TCR beta sequences accurately predicted the HLA-A and HLA-B alleles for most subjects in the first cohort. A later analysis reported that several top co-occurrence clusters appeared linked to parvovirus B19, influenza, CMV and Epstein-Barr virus. The presence/absence analyses assumed that sequencing depth was roughly uniform across donors, and that assumption may not be true. In vitro tests confirmed that a few of the cytomegalovirus-associated TCR beta chains recognize cytomegalovirus antigens. Linkage disequilibrium might explain the correlated functional status among segregating V segments, but an unknown experimental factor could not be excluded. Cytomegalovirus status was reported to be diagnosed by the classifier with high specificity and sensitivity in both the original and validation cohorts. In a later analysis, TCR association rates were found to vary across HLA loci, with the most associated TCRs seen for DRB1 alleles and the fewest for HLA-C alleles. An earlier analysis of 587 of the donors showed that most TCR beta V segments appeared in productive rearrangements either about 87% or about 30% of the time, which broadly matched IMGT annotations. Some IMGT-functional V segments, including TRBV6-2 and TRBV6-3, could not be distinguished by the 87-base-pair reads and were therefore excluded. The study listed 150 to 200 TCR beta chains as associated with cytomegalovirus. In a later analysis, 16,951 TCR beta sequences were associated with specific HLA alleles at a false discovery rate of 0.05. Because HLA typing was unavailable for some donors at each locus, only the typed subset was used in association tests. V-gene and J-gene trimming of TCR beta chains was associated with a missense DCLRE1C variant in a later genetic analysis, and the association was replicated in an independent cohort. Strong co-occurrence of HLA alleles, especially DR and DQ, made assigning TCR associations to individual alleles difficult. Because counts were too low, about 15 rarely observed V segments, including chromosome 9 orphons, were left out of the earlier analysis of roughly 600 of the donors. Immune exposure information for the cohort was limited to CMV serostatus. A cluster of highly shared sequence variants was judged likely to represent a technical artifact of the sequencing pipeline. A later genetic analysis reported fewer N-insertions in productive TCRs among donors in an Asian-associated ancestry cluster than the roughly 640-donor mean.

Inclusive of the bounding cysteine and phenylalanine, the CDR3 is 15 residues long. CDR3 DNA is the only sequence kept; it has 45 bases, read in frame from the first base. The germline V gene yields SGHDT for CDR1 and YYEEEE for CDR2. V trim: 1 base; J trim: 5 bases; unmatched bases: 5. The cohort comprised under 700 healthy bone marrow donors. Cohort members were all nominally healthy when sampled, although unrecorded immune exposures were likely present. The donor was CMV seronegative and belonged to the group of more than 300 seronegative cohort members. Each donor provided a peripheral blood sample, and peripheral blood mononuclear cells were used for TCR beta sequencing. The Qiagen DNeasy Blood Extraction Kit was used to extract genomic DNA from the blood cell samples. Library prep was done by the immunoSEQ multiplex PCR assay. For the multiplex PCR, a mixture combining 60 forward primers for TCR Vbeta segments and 13 reverse primers for TCR Jbeta segments was used. The CDR3 region of rearranged TCR beta genes was amplified from genomic DNA by a multiplex PCR assay. Amplified TCR beta libraries were sequenced as 87-base-pair reads on the Illumina HiSeq System. From the authors' description of their analysis: A later analysis tallied about 77 million unique TCR beta chains across the roughly 610 repertoires, and around 12 million of those chains were shared by two or more donors. Raw reads were error-corrected and collapsed into unique sequences with a nearest-neighbor algorithm that merged closely related sequences to remove PCR and sequencing errors. Alignment of CDR3 sequences to IMGT reference sequences was used to assign V, D and J gene segments. Each retained sequence needed at least a six-nucleotide match to both a V gene segment and a J gene segment. A rearrangement counted as productive if the CDR3 had no stop codons and remained in frame with V and J, and every other rearrangement counted as non-productive. Following IMGT convention, CDR3 was defined as the stretch from the second conserved V-encoded cysteine to the conserved J-encoded phenylalanine. In an earlier analysis of some 550 of the donors, sequences lacking an unambiguous match to a single V gene segment were excluded. An earlier analysis of fewer than 750 of the donors called V segments functional above 56.7% productive rearrangements and segregating when the between-donor standard deviation exceeded 5%. A statistical classification framework was built for diagnosing cytomegalovirus status from the catalog of TCR beta chain sequences. A later analysis assigned V and J genes by comparing TCR nucleotide sequences with IMGT/GENE-DB human TR gene sequences. A later analysis assigned CDR3 sequences and most-parsimonious VDJ recombination scenarios with the TCRdist pipeline. In a later analysis, every TCR beta chain was defined by the combination of its CDR3 amino acid sequence and its V-gene family, and reads without a unique V-gene family were dropped. To address suspected cross-contamination and a sequencing artifact, a later analysis removed several hundred highly shared, low-generation-probability nucleotide sequences. A later analysis calculated a clonal expansion index for each public chain from normalized within-repertoire ranks of inferred template counts. In a later analysis, generation probabilities were computed with a VDJ recombination model fitted to out-of-frame rearrangements, and the resulting probabilities were checked against IGoR. A later analysis scored TCR-TCR, TCR-HLA and TCR-CMV co-occurrence with hypergeometric tests, applying a repertoire-size bias correction to TCR pairs. False discovery rates were estimated in a later analysis by permuting HLA or CMV assignments 20 times. In a later analysis, co-occurring TCRs were grouped using DBSCAN, with TCRdist sequence similarity added in when clustering inside HLA-allele-positive subsets. For co-occurrence clustering, repertoires with fewer than 30,000 or more than 120,000 public chains were excluded, along with five repertoires with anomalous nucleotide sharing. TCRdb took over this immuneACCESS table, retaining in-frame rearrangements with V and J assigned. Such tables are incomplete; in checked studies, under half of the missing clones stem from an unresolved V gene, and the remainder is unexplained. The V and J calls and the clone size are those of that table, but D and trimming were determined from the DNA. The table of this sample itemizes about 160,000 clones. The top ten hold around 1.2% of the sample.

The sequenced sample was PBMCs. The source of this sequence is a woman between 55 and 75 years old in good health and CMV-seronegative. The chain employs TRBV5-6 and TRBJ2-2, and 7 junctional nucleotides match TRBD2. The CDR3 reads as follows: CASSLLGRETGELFF. The nucleotides are TGTGCCAGCAGCTTGTTGGGGAGGGAGACCGGGGAGCTGTTTTTT.